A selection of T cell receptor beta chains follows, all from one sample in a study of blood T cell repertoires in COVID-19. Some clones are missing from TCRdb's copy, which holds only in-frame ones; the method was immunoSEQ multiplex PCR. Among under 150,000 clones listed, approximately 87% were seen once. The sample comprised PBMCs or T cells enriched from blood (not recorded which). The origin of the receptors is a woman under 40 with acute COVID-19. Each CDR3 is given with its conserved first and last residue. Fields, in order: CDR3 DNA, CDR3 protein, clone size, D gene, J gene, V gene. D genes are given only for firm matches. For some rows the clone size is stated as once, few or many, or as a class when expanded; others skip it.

CDR3 DNA: TGCGCCAGCAGCTTGTCGCGCTCAGGGAACACTGAAGCTTTCTTT; CDR3 protein: CASSLSRSGNTEAFF; clone size: -; D gene: -; J gene: TRBJ1-1; V gene: TRBV5-1
CDR3 DNA: TGTGCCAGCAGTGAGAGGACTAGCCGCTACGAGCAGTACTTC; CDR3 protein: CASSERTSRYEQYF; clone size: -; D gene: TRBD2; J gene: TRBJ2-7; V gene: TRBV2
CDR3 DNA: TGTGCTAGCAGCGCGGGACTAGCGATGGGCGCAGATACGCAGTATTTT; CDR3 protein: CASSAGLAMGADTQYF; clone size: few; D gene: TRBD2; J gene: TRBJ2-3; V gene: TRBV7-7
CDR3 DNA: TGTGCCAGTAGTAGGGGGCGCGATCAGCCCCAGCATTTT; CDR3 protein: CASSRGRDQPQHF; clone size: -; D gene: -; J gene: TRBJ1-5; V gene: TRBV19
CDR3 DNA: TGTGCCAGTGGGTGGGCCTCGAACACCGGGGAGCTGTTTTTT; CDR3 protein: CASGWASNTGELFF; clone size: -; D gene: -; J gene: TRBJ2-2; V gene: TRBV19
CDR3 DNA: TGCGCCAGCAGCTTGATGGGGGCGGGAGTCGGCTACAATGAGCAGTTCTTC; CDR3 protein: CASSLMGAGVGYNEQFF; clone size: -; D gene: -; J gene: TRBJ2-1; V gene: TRBV5-1
CDR3 DNA: TGTGCCAGCAGGGACAGGGAGTACAATGAGCAGTTCTTC; CDR3 protein: CASRDREYNEQFF; clone size: -; D gene: -; J gene: TRBJ2-1; V gene: TRBV21-1
CDR3 DNA: TGTGCCAGCAGCTTCCGTCAACTAGCGGGAGGTCCCCAGTACTTC; CDR3 protein: CASSFRQLAGGPQYF; clone size: -; D gene: TRBD2; J gene: TRBJ2-7; V gene: TRBV11-1
CDR3 DNA: TGTGCCAGCAGCCTGGGACAGTTCTACAATGAGCAGTTCTTC; CDR3 protein: CASSLGQFYNEQFF; clone size: -; D gene: TRBD1; J gene: TRBJ2-1; V gene: TRBV5-8
CDR3 DNA: TGCAGCGCGGGACTGCAAGAGACCCAGTACTTC; CDR3 protein: CSAGLQETQYF; clone size: -; D gene: -; J gene: TRBJ2-5; V gene: TRBV29-1
CDR3 DNA: TGCGCCAGCAGCCCTTACAGGGACCGCGAAGCTTTCTTT; CDR3 protein: CASSPYRDREAFF; clone size: -; D gene: -; J gene: TRBJ1-1; V gene: TRBV4-1
CDR3 DNA: TGTGCCAGCAGCTTAGTCGTCCAGGTTTCTCGCTCTGGGGCCAACGTCCTGACTTTC; CDR3 protein: CASSLVVQVSRSGANVLTF; clone size: -; D gene: -; J gene: TRBJ2-6; V gene: TRBV7-2
CDR3 DNA: TGTGCCAGCTCACCCGGACAGGGTAACGCAAATCAGCCCCAGCATTTT; CDR3 protein: CASSPGQGNANQPQHF; clone size: -; D gene: TRBD1; J gene: TRBJ1-5; V gene: TRBV18
CDR3 DNA: TGTGCCAGCAGCTTAGTTGGTACTACCACAGATACGCAGTATTTT; CDR3 protein: CASSLVGTTTDTQYF; clone size: -; D gene: -; J gene: TRBJ2-3; V gene: TRBV7-2
CDR3 DNA: TGCGCCAGCAGCCCACCGACTAGCGGGTCCTACGAGCAGTACTTC; CDR3 protein: CASSPPTSGSYEQYF; clone size: -; D gene: TRBD2; J gene: TRBJ2-7; V gene: TRBV5-1
CDR3 DNA: TGTGCCTGGCGGACAGGGCCAATTCAGTACTTC; CDR3 protein: CAWRTGPIQYF; clone size: -; D gene: TRBD1; J gene: TRBJ2-7; V gene: TRBV30
CDR3 DNA: TGTGCCAGCAGTTTTCTTGGCAATAACTATGGCTACACCTTC; CDR3 protein: CASSFLGNNYGYTF; clone size: -; D gene: -; J gene: TRBJ1-2; V gene: TRBV28
CDR3 DNA: TGTGCCAGCAGCAAAGAAGCGGCAACGAGGGTGCGGAACGGAAACACCATATATTTT; CDR3 protein: CASSKEAATRVRNGNTIYF; clone size: -; D gene: -; J gene: TRBJ1-3; V gene: TRBV21-1
CDR3 DNA: TGTGCCAGCAGTCTTGTCACGGGGGGGTCTGAAGCTTTCTTT; CDR3 protein: CASSLVTGGSEAFF; clone size: -; D gene: -; J gene: TRBJ1-1; V gene: TRBV2
CDR3 DNA: TGCGCCAGCAGCCGACAGGGCGGGAACACCGGGGAGCTGTTTTTT; CDR3 protein: CASSRQGGNTGELFF; clone size: -; D gene: TRBD1; J gene: TRBJ2-2; V gene: TRBV4-3
CDR3 DNA: TGTGCCAGCAGTGACTCAGTGGAGGGTAATGGCTACACCTTC; CDR3 protein: CASSDSVEGNGYTF; clone size: few; D gene: -; J gene: TRBJ1-2; V gene: TRBV6-4
CDR3 DNA: TGTGCCAGCAGTGGATTAGACAGAGATCAGCCCCAGCATTTT; CDR3 protein: CASSGLDRDQPQHF; clone size: -; D gene: -; J gene: TRBJ1-5; V gene: TRBV2